Shown below are 21 T cell receptor beta chains from a single sample sequenced in a study of T cells in localized non-small cell lung cancer (TCRdb year 2020). The protocol used for the library was the immunoSEQ multiplex PCR assay. As stored in TCRdb, this immuneACCESS dataset retains in-frame rearrangements with V and J assigned. A fraction of the clones does not appear; measured against another copy, unresolved V genes explain less than half of the discrepancy, and the remainder lacks a known reason. The sample includes about 78,000 clones, with 84% observed a single time. The ten largest account for approximately 2.5% of the sample. Sample: peripheral blood, taken before any cancer treatment. The receptor source for this set is a man aged 40-75 years with stage I lung adenocarcinoma.

The sample holds one count of this clone. The genes are TRBV28 and TRBJ1-2; no clear D. The CDR3 extends over 13 amino acids. The V end lost 6 bases, the J end lost 2 bases, and 10 bases lay between the germline ends. Germline V CDR1 and CDR2: MDHEN, SYDVKM. The CDR3 DNA reads TGTGCCAGCAGCTCCGACACCAACTATGGCTACACCTTC. It specifies CASSSDTNYGYTF.

This sequence joins TRBV10-1 and TRBJ1-2; D is possibly TRBD1 (5 bases). The germline gives CDR1 WNHNN, CDR2 SYGVQD (reference sequence). Trimming left V 3 bases short and J 7 bases short, with 9 bases between. There are 12 residues in the CDR3. The DNA of the CDR3 is TGCGCCAGCAGTGATTCAGGGCTTGGCTACACCTTC. Translation gives CASSDSGLGYTF.

DNA of the CDR3: TGTGCCAGCAGCTGGGGGACCGGGGAGCTGTTTTTT. Residues: CASSWGTGELFF. The gene calls are TRBV5-4 and TRBJ2-2; TRBD1 or TRBD2 may be the D gene (5 bases each). Trimming removed 3 bases from V and 5 bases from J, with 5 bases in between. The CDR3 has 12 amino acids. Germline V gene sequence: CDR1 SGHNT, CDR2 YYREEE (reference sequence). Looking up the rest from reference TRBV5-4 and TRBJ2-2 gives the full variable domain: ETGVTQSPTHLIKTRGQQVTLRCSSQSGHNTVSWYQQALGQGPQFIFQYYREEENGRGNFPPRFSGLQFPNYSSELNVNALELDDSALYLCASSWGTGELFFGEGSRLTVL.

The CDR3 is CAWSVGIMQFGEQFF. As DNA, the CDR3 is TGTGCCTGGTCGGTTGGGATAATGCAATTCGGTGAGCAGTTCTTC. The chain is built from TRBV30 and TRBJ2-1; D gene unclear. V was pared by 5 bases and J by 9 bases, with 23 bases between. Germline V gene lookup returns CDR1 GTSNPN and CDR2 SVGIG (reference sequence). This CDR3 is 15 amino acids long.

The CDR3 is CASSFSGDSNQPQHF. DNA for the CDR3: TGTGCCAGCAGCTTTTCCGGGGATAGCAATCAGCCCCAGCATTTT. The chain has TRBV5-5 and TRBJ1-5; D unclear. Trimming took 2 bases from V and 0 from J, leaving 9 bases between them. This CDR3 has 15 amino acids. CDR1 is SGHKS, CDR2 YYEKEE, per germline (reference sequence). The full variable domain, in which reference TRBV5-5 and TRBJ1-5 provide the parts outside the CDR3, is DAGVTQSPTHLIKTRGQQVTLRCSPISGHKSVSWYQQVLGQGPQFIFQYYEKEERGRGNFPDRFSARQFPNYSSELNVNALLLGDSALYLCASSFSGDSNQPQHFGDGTRLSIL.

This clone turned up a few times. The CDR3 nucleotides are TGTGCCAGCAGTTCCGGACCGAGGGAGGGCCAAGATACGCAGTATTTT. Translation: CASSSGPREGQDTQYF. The rearrangement uses TRBV6-5 and TRBJ2-3, with 7 bases matching TRBD2. The J segment lost 5 bases and the V segment lost 4 bases, leaving 12 bases of the junction unmatched. CDR3 length: 16 residues. Germline V gene lookup returns CDR1 MNHEY and CDR2 SVGAGI.

This clone was detected only once. The chain links TRBV30 to TRBJ1-5; D unclear. V gave up 0 bases and J gave up 7 bases, with 13 bases separating them. The CDR3 is 14 amino acids. CDR1 and CDR2 (germline): GTSNPN, SVGIG (reference sequence). CDR3 coding DNA: TGTGCCTGGAGTGTACAGAGGGTGACCCAGCCCCAGCATTTT. Translated, it gives CAWSVQRVTQPQHF.

This chain links TRBV5-1 with TRBJ1-2, with D maybe TRBD1 (6 bases). Trimming left V 4 bases short and J 6 bases short, with 13 bases between. The CDR3 covers 13 residues. CDR1 SGHRS and CDR2 YFSETQ come from the germline V gene. The CDR3 bases are TGCGCCAGCAGCCCTATACAGGGAAATGGCTACACCTTC. Amino acid sequence: CASSPIQGNGYTF. Filled out from reference TRBV5-1 and TRBJ1-2, the complete variable domain reads KAGVTQTPRYLIKTRGQQVTLSCSPISGHRSVSWYQQTPGQGLQFLFEYFSETQRNKGNFPGRFSGRQFSNSRSEMNVSTLELGDSALYLCASSPIQGNGYTFGSGTRLTVV.

V is TRBV4-3 and J is TRBJ2-1, with TRBD1 matching over 7 bases. This CDR3 spans 14 amino acids. The trim removed 3 bases at V and 5 bases at J, leaving 4 bases unmatched. Germline V gene sequence: CDR1 LGHNA, CDR2 YSLEER. This CDR3 is CASSQQTGHNEQFF. In DNA, the CDR3 is TGCGCCAGCAGCCAGCAGACAGGGCACAATGAGCAGTTCTTC.

This clone was observed a few times. CDR3 region: CASRSGQVSYGYTF. The DNA for the CDR3 is TGTGCCAGCAGATCCGGACAGGTATCCTATGGCTACACCTTC. The J gene is TRBJ1-2, the V gene TRBV7-9; 7 positions agree with TRBD1. V lost 6 bases and J lost 4; bases outside the gene matches: 8. CDR3 length: 14 residues. Germline loops: CDR1 SEHNR, CDR2 FQNEAQ (reference sequence).

The V gene is TRBV7-3, the J gene TRBJ1-1, with no clear D. The CDR3 is made up of 14 amino acids. Germline loops: CDR1 SGHTA, CDR2 FQGTGA. The V end lost 1 base, the J end lost 6 bases, and 12 bases lay between the germline ends. CDR3 amino acids: CASSLNPTTSEAFF. CDR3 nucleotides: TGTGCCAGCAGCTTAAATCCCACGACGTCTGAAGCTTTCTTT.

The gene calls are TRBV4-2 and TRBJ2-5; TRBD2 agrees at 11 bases. From germline, CDR1 is LGHNA and CDR2 YNFKEQ. This CDR3 spans 17 amino acids. Germline trimming cut 5 bases from V and 5 bases from J; bases unmatched to any gene: 13. The CDR3 DNA is TGTGCCAGCAGCAGAGTCTCCGCGACTAGCGGGATGGAGACCCAGTACTTC. It is translated as CASSRVSATSGMETQYF.

This chain uses TRBV5-4 with TRBJ1-5; 7 nucleotides match TRBD1. Per germline, CDR1 SGHNT and CDR2 YYREEE (reference sequence). J lost 4 bases, V lost 4 bases, and 8 bases had no gene match. This CDR3 region has 15 residues. CDR3 amino acids: CASSVGTANNQPQHF. The CDR3 DNA is TGTGCCAGCAGCGTAGGGACAGCAAATAATCAGCCCCAGCATTTT. The full variable domain, rest sourced from reference TRBV5-4 and TRBJ1-5, is ETGVTQSPTHLIKTRGQQVTLRCSSQSGHNTVSWYQQALGQGPQFIFQYYREEENGRGNFPPRFSGLQFPNYSSELNVNALELDDSALYLCASSVGTANNQPQHFGDGTRLSIL.

The CDR3 loop is CASSLELGNGREQYF. The CDR3 nucleotides read TGTGCCAGCAGCTTAGAACTTGGAAATGGGCGGGAGCAGTACTTC. The chain combines TRBV7-2 with TRBJ2-7, with no clear D. This CDR3 comprises 15 residues. Germline-derived CDR1 and CDR2 are SGHTA and FQGNSA. The germline V and J ends were trimmed by 1 base and 7 bases, with 17 bases remaining between them.

V gene TRBV21-1 combines with J gene TRBJ1-5. TRBV21-1 is listed as a pseudogene. The CDR3 spans 15 residues. The CDR3 loop is CASSQKSESNQPQHF. The CDR3 DNA is TGTGCCAGCAGCCAAAAATCGGAATCCAATCAGCCCCAGCATTTT.

This sequence joins TRBV7-3 and TRBJ2-7; TRBD2 aligns across 7 bases. The CDR3 loop spans 14 amino acids. V was clipped by 5 bases and J by 2 bases; unmatched bases: 6. Germline CDR1 SGHTA, CDR2 FQGTGA. CDR3 region: CASSPAAGAYEQYF. Here the CDR3 DNA reads TGTGCCAGCAGCCCGGCGGCGGGAGCCTACGAGCAGTACTTC.

The chain links TRBV28 to TRBJ1-1; no reliable D call. Germline CDR1 MDHEN, CDR2 SYDVKM. V shed 3 bases and J shed 1 base, with 12 bases lying between them. The CDR3 has 15 residues. The CDR3 sequence is CASSLVPGSNTEAFF. The CDR3 nucleotides read TGTGCCAGCAGTTTGGTACCCGGATCGAACACTGAAGCTTTCTTT.

CDR3 bases: TGTGCCAGCAGCTTGAAGAGGGGCTTTAGCTCCTATAATTCACCCCTCCACTTT. Encoded protein: CASSLKRGFSSYNSPLHF. The chain joins TRBV5-4 to TRBJ1-6, with D possibly being TRBD1 (5 bases). This CDR3 spans 18 amino acids. The germline V gene encodes CDR1 SGHNT and CDR2 YYREEE (reference sequence). V lost 1 base, J lost 0 bases, and 14 bases lay in between.

This chain links TRBV18 with TRBJ1-2; possibly TRBD1 for D (6 bases). CDR1 and CDR2 from the germline V gene are KGHSH and LQKENI. CDR3 length equals 15 residues. The V end lost 3 bases, the J end lost 3 bases, and 14 bases lay between the germline ends. The CDR3: CASSPERGGDYGYTF. For the CDR3, the DNA is TGTGCCAGCTCACCCGAAAGAGGGGGGGACTATGGCTACACCTTC.

V and J are TRBV7-2 and TRBJ1-2, with a weak D call TRBD1 (6 bases). V lost 3 bases and J lost 0, with 14 bases in between. The germline gives CDR1 SGHTA, CDR2 FQGNSA. The CDR3 spans 16 residues. DNA of the CDR3: TGTGCCAGCAGCTTTGGAGGCGGGACAACTAACTATGGCTACACCTTC. Translated: CASSFGGGTTNYGYTF. The full variable domain, completed using reference TRBV7-2 and TRBJ1-2, is GAGVSQSPSNKVTEKGKDVELRCDPISGHTALYWYRQSLGQGLEFLIYFQGNSAPDKSGLPSDRFSAERTGGSVSTLTIQRTQQEDSAVYLCASSFGGGTTNYGYTFGSGTRLTVV.

This clone was detected only a few times. This chain connects TRBV30 to TRBJ1-5; D not resolved. V lost 2 bases and J 6 bases, leaving 14 bases between the germline ends. This CDR3 spans 14 amino acids. Germline V gives CDR1 GTSNPN, CDR2 SVGIG (reference sequence). The CDR3 bases are TGTGCCTGGAGTAGAGGCCGCGAGTTTCAGCCCCAGCATTTT. Translated: CAWSRGREFQPQHF.